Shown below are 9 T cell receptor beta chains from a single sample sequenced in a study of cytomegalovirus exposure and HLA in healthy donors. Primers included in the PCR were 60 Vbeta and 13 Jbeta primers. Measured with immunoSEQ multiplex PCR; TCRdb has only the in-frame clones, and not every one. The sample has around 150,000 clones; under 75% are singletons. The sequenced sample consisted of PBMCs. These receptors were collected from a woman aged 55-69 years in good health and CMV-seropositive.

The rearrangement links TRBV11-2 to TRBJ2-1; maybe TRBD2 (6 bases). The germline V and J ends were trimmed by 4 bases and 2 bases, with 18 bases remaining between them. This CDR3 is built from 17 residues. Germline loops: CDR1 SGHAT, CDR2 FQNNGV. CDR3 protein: CASSSDLTASAYNEQFF. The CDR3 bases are TGTGCCAGCAGCTCTGACTTAACCGCTAGCGCCTACAATGAGCAGTTCTTC.

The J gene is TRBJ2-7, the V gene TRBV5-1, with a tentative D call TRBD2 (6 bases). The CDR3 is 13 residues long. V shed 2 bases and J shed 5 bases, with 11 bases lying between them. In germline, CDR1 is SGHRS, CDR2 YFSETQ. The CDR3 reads CASSLRRDHEQYF. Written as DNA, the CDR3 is TGCGCCAGCAGCTTAAGGAGGGACCACGAGCAGTACTTC.

For the CDR3, the DNA is TGTGCCAGCAGTTCAGCCGGGACTAGTTATAGGCAGTACTTC. Protein product: CASSSAGTSYRQYF. The chain links TRBV27 to TRBJ2-7; 8 bases fit TRBD2. The CDR3 runs to 14 residues. The germline gives CDR1 MNHEY, CDR2 SMNVEV (reference sequence). The junction had 11 bases not matched to a gene; V was cut back by 4 bases and J by 9 bases.

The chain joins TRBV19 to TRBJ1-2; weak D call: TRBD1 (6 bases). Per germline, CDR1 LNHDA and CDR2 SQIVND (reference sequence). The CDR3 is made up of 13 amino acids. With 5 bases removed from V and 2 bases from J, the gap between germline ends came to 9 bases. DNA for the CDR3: TGTGCCAGTAGTGTACAGGGAAACTATGGCTACACCTTC. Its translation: CASSVQGNYGYTF.

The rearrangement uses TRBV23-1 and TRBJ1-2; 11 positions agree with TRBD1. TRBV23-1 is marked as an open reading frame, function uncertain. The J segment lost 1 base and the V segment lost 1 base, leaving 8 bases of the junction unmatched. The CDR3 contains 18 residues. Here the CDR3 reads CASSQFYGTGGINYGYTF. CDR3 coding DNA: TGCGCCAGCAGTCAATTTTACGGGACAGGGGGGATTAACTATGGCTACACCTTC.

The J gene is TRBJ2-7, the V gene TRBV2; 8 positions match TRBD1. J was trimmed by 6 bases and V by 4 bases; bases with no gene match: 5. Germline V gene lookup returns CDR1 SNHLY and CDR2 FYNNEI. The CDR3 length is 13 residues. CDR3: CASSGTGYGEQYF. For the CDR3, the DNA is TGTGCCAGCAGTGGGACAGGGTATGGCGAGCAGTACTTC.

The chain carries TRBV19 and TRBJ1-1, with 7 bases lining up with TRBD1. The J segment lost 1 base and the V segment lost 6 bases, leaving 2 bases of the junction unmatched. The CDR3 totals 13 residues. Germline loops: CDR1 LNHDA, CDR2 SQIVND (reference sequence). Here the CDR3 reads CASRQGPNTEAFF. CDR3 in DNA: TGTGCCAGTAGACAGGGGCCGAACACTGAAGCTTTCTTT.

CDR3: CASGLGTALGTQYF. CDR3 DNA sequence: TGTGCTAGTGGTTTGGGGACAGCCCTGGGGACCCAGTACTTC. V gene TRBV12-5 combines with J gene TRBJ2-5, with a weak D call TRBD1 (6 bases). V gave up 1 base and J gave up 7 bases, with 13 bases separating them. The CDR3 runs to 14 residues. From germline, CDR1 is LGHNT and CDR2 FRNRAP.

CDR3 nucleotides: TGCGCCAGCAGCCAAGAGGGGCTGGGCGCGGGCTACACCTTC. Encoded protein: CASSQEGLGAGYTF. The rearrangement uses TRBV4-3 and TRBJ1-2, with a possible D match to TRBD1 (5 bases). V shed 0 bases and J shed 8 bases, with 13 bases lying between them. The CDR3 extends over 14 amino acids. From germline, CDR1 is LGHNA and CDR2 YSLEER.